This passage covers 18 T cell receptor beta chains from one sample sequenced in a study of tumor and adjacent non-tumor tissue in lung cancer. TCRbeta libraries were built with three rounds of nested PCR, modified from ARM-PCR. TCRdb passed the multiplex PCR reads through MiXCR, listing each CDR3 protein once. The sample includes 110,000 or so distinct CDR3 sequences, approximately 71% of them seen just once. No cell sorting was done before RNA was extracted from the tissue. Sequenced: lung tumor tissue. The receptor source for this set is a woman aged 55-75 years with non-small cell lung cancer.

With respect to this clonotype: A much larger clonotype is one base distant, so this may be a read error. V usage is TRBV12-3 or TRBV12-4 and J usage is TRBJ1-1, with D possibly matching TRBD1 (6 bases). The CDR3 totals 14 residues. V was pared by 6 bases and J by 4 bases, with 15 bases between. The CDR3 region is CASREQGGSTEAFF. The DNA for the CDR3 is TGTGCCAGCAGAGAACAGGGAGGCAGCACTGAAGCTTTCTTT.

This clonotype was counted ten times or more. This chain joins TRBV28 and TRBJ2-4, with TRBD1 matching 8 bases. Per the germline V gene, CDR1 is MDHEN and CDR2 is SYDVKM. The CDR3 contains 15 residues. J was trimmed by 7 bases and V by 5 bases; bases with no gene match: 10. CDR3 sequence: CASSKSGGVGNIQYF. The CDR3, as DNA: TGTGCCAGCAGTAAATCAGGGGGCGTCGGGAACATTCAGTACTTC. The variable domain in full, with the rest retrieved from reference TRBV28 and TRBJ2-4, is DVKVTQSSRYLVKRTGEKVFLECVQDMDHENMFWYRQDPGLGLRLIYFSYDVKMKEKGDIPEGYSVSREKKERFSLILESASTNQTSMYLCASSKSGGVGNIQYFGAGTRLSVL.

For this clonotype: Its ends do not fully match the called genes, so a read error is possible. V is TRBV6-2 or TRBV6-3 and J is TRBJ2-5; no definite D call. Per germline, CDR1 MNHEY and CDR2 SVGEGT. CDR3 length: 14 residues. The CDR3: CVSSRSTQQETQYF. The CDR3 DNA follows: TGTGTCAGCAGTCGGAGTACCCAACAAGAGACCCAATACTTC.

Worth noting for this clonotype: Given the absence of the conserved phenylalanine or tryptophan at the CDR3 end, a read error is likely. V is TRBV5-5 and J is TRBJ2-5; D not resolved. V was shortened by 2 bases and J by 2 bases, with 13 bases between the two germline ends. The CDR3 is 15 amino acids. Germline lookup yields CDR1 SGHKS and CDR2 YYEKEE (reference sequence). The CDR3 DNA reads TGTGCCAGCAGCTTCCTTGGTGAGACACAAGAGACCCAGTACTTG. This translates into CASSFLGETQETQYL.

Turning to this clonotype: The junction and the germline gene differ at one end; a read error may be behind it. V is TRBV20-1 and J is TRBJ2-2, with 11 bases matching TRBD2. Germline lookup yields CDR1 DFQATT and CDR2 SNEGSKA (reference sequence). The CDR3 runs to 16 residues. The CDR3 loop reads CSASASGRSNTGELFF. The CDR3 DNA is TGCAGTGCTAGTGCTAGCGGGAGGTCGAACACTGGGGAGCTGTTTTTT.

This clonotype was observed at least ten times. V is TRBV6-1 and J is TRBJ1-1; possible D gene TRBD1, 6 bases. Germline assignment: CDR1 MNHNS and CDR2 SASEGT. Trimming removed 2 bases at V and 8 bases at J, with 12 bases between. The CDR3 spans 13 residues. The CDR3 coding sequence is TGTGCCAGCAGTGAATATTCGGGGGCAGAAGCTTTCTTT. Amino acid sequence: CASSEYSGAEAFF.

Remarks on this clonotype: The germline gene is not matched at one end of the junction; a read error may be the cause. The CDR3 protein is CASSFDSAIETQYF. The CDR3 DNA reads as TGTGCCAGCAGCTTCGATAGCGCGATCGAGACTCAGTACTTC. J is TRBJ2-5 and V is TRBV5-6; TRBD2 is a possible D gene (5 bases). The CDR3 sequence is 14 residues long. The germline V gene encodes CDR1 SGHDT and CDR2 YYEEEE.

To note about this clonotype: A clone one base away is much larger, so this may be a read error. The chain couples TRBV11-2 to TRBJ2-2; perhaps TRBD2 as D (5 bases). The CDR3 has 13 residues. The germline V gene has CDR1 SGHAT and CDR2 FQNNGV. CDR3 protein: CPSSFGVLGELFF. CDR3 nucleotides: TGTCCCAGCAGCTTCGGGGTGCTCGGGGAGCTGTTTTTT.

This rearrangement joins TRBV4-1 to TRBJ2-1, with 8 positions matching TRBD2. This CDR3 spans 17 amino acids. Germline lookup yields CDR1 MGHRA and CDR2 YSYEKL. The ends lost 0 bases at V and 10 bases at J; junction bases unmatched: 14. Written as DNA, the CDR3 is TGCGCCAGCAGCCAAGAGTACGGCGCGGCGGGGGGAACGGAGCAGTTCTTC. This sequence encodes CASSQEYGAAGGTEQFF.

This clonotype was seen more than once but under ten times. At one of its ends the junction is not consistent with the germline gene, which may arise from a read error. The genes are TRBV4-1 and TRBJ2-5; D remains ambiguous. Germline CDR1 MGHRA, CDR2 YSYEKL. The CDR3 runs 15 residues. Here the CDR3 DNA reads TGCGCTAGCAGCCAAGATCGCGGTAGAGTGGAGACCCAGTACTTC. It codes for CASSQDRGRVETQYF.

The DNA for the CDR3 is TGCAGCATGACTGAGGGCAGGGGTACCGAAGCTTTCTTT. It codes for CSMTEGRGTEAFF. This rearrangement joins TRBV29-1 to TRBJ1-1; the D gene is possibly TRBD1 (6 bases). CDR1 and CDR2 (germline): SQVTM, ANQGSEA. Trimming shortened V by 8 bases and J by 8 bases, and 21 bases separated the two germline ends. The CDR3 has 13 residues.

This clonotype was observed once. The germline gene is not matched at one end of the junction; a read error may be the cause. The chain is built from TRBV6-2 or TRBV6-3 and TRBJ2-2, with D maybe TRBD2 (5 bases). The CDR3 totals 17 residues. Germline V gene data show CDR1 as MNHEY and CDR2 as SVGEGT. CDR3 DNA: TGTGCCAGCACTTACACCCAACAGAGGGCCAACATCGAGGAGCTGTTTTTT. This sequence encodes CASTYTQQRANIEELFF.

As to this clonotype: A read error may be the cause here, since a much bigger clone is one base away. This chain links TRBV14 with TRBJ1-1, with D uncertain. This CDR3 region has 13 residues. Germline V gene lookup returns CDR1 SGHDN and CDR2 FVKESK. The CDR3 spells CASSRTKNTEVFF. The CDR3 nucleotides read TGTGCCAGCAGCCGAACAAAGAACACTGAAGTTTTCTTT.

The chain recombines TRBV11-1 with TRBJ2-3; D gene ambiguous. CDR1 and CDR2 (germline): SGHAT, FQDESV (reference sequence). This CDR3 has 12 amino acids. Trimming took 5 bases from V and 6 from J, leaving 9 bases between them. The CDR3 protein is CASSPNTDTQYF. In DNA, the CDR3 is TGTGCCAGCAGCCCCAATACGGATACGCAGTATTTT.

For this clonotype: Here the CDR3 omits its conserved ending phenylalanine or tryptophan, so a read error is the likely source. This chain connects TRBV4-2 to TRBJ2-4, with TRBD2 matching over 9 bases. CDR1 LGHNA and CDR2 YNFKEQ come from the germline V gene. This CDR3 contains 19 residues. The CDR3 loop is CASSQDRTSDTVARNIQYY. DNA for the CDR3: TGTGCCAGCAGCCAAGATAGGACTAGCGATACCGTAGCCAGAAACATTCAGTACTAC.

There are a few counts of this clonotype. This CDR3 is missing its conserved last phenylalanine or tryptophan, likely due to a read error. The chain links TRBV6-5 to TRBJ2-1; D not resolved. The CDR3 sequence is 16 residues long. Trimming shortened V by 2 bases and J by 5 bases, and 16 bases separated the two germline ends. Germline-derived CDR1 and CDR2 are MNHEY and SVGAGI. The CDR3 spells CASSYHPSAEDNEQFS. In DNA form, the CDR3 reads TGTGCCAGCAGTTACCACCCCTCGGCGGAAGACAATGAGCAGTTCTCC.

Details on this clonotype: Possible read error: a much larger clone is one base away. The chain uses TRBV6-2 or TRBV6-3 and TRBJ2-1; TRBD1 agrees at 9 bases. The germline CDR1 and CDR2 sequences are MNHEY and SVGEGT. V was clipped by 11 bases and J by 2 bases; unmatched bases: 1. The CDR3 contains 12 residues. CDR3 sequence (DNA): TGTGCCGGGGACAGGGCCTACAATGAGCAGTTCTTC. It yields the protein CAGDRAYNEQFF.

This clonotype appeared a single time. At one of its ends the junction is not consistent with the germline gene, which may arise from a read error. The chain employs TRBV11-3 and TRBJ2-3; TRBD2 is a possible D gene (6 bases). This CDR3 is built from 15 residues. Germline lookup yields CDR1 SGHNT and CDR2 YENEEA. The CDR3 bases are TGTGGCAGCAGCCCTGCCGGGCGGGGAGGTCATACGCAGTATTTT. Translation gives CGSSPAGRGGHTQYF.